A single sample is the source of the 10 T cell receptor beta chains below, sequenced in a study of shared clonotypes between healthy human individuals. The method was immunoSEQ multiplex PCR; TCRdb's version includes in-frame clones alone and lacks a portion of them. The sample includes around 1.5 million clones, nearly 99% seen only once; the top ten take 0.45%. The sequencing input was naive CD4+ T cells sorted from blood. The subset denotes: CD45RA+ positively selected. Source of these receptors: a man in his thirties or forties in good health.

The gene calls are TRBV4-1 and TRBJ2-5, with 8 bases that match TRBD2. The CDR3 loop spans 19 amino acids. Looked up from germline, CDR1 is MGHRA and CDR2 is YSYEKL. Unmatched junction bases numbered 20, after V lost 3 bases and J lost 5 bases. The CDR3 region is CASSHLQGKGSGGAETQYF. The CDR3 nucleotides read TGCGCCAGCAGCCATCTACAAGGAAAAGGAAGCGGGGGTGCGGAGACCCAGTACTTC.

The V and J genes are TRBV4-3 and TRBJ1-1; no reliable D call. V shed 5 bases and J shed 0 bases, with 7 bases lying between them. CDR3 length: 13 amino acids. Germline assignment: CDR1 LGHNA and CDR2 YSLEER. The CDR3, as DNA: TGCGCCAGCAGCAAACACCTGAACACTGAAGCTTTCTTT. Translating it yields CASSKHLNTEAFF.

The V gene is TRBV7-6, the J gene TRBJ2-7; 9 bases map to TRBD1. J lost 3 bases, V lost 5 bases, and 5 bases had no gene match. This CDR3 comprises 14 residues. CDR1 is SGHVS, CDR2 FNYEAQ, per germline. CDR3 nucleotide sequence: TGTGCCAGCAGCCCGGCGACAGGGGGCTACGAGCAGTACTTC. Translated, it gives CASSPATGGYEQYF.

The chain joins TRBV5-1 to TRBJ2-1; TRBD2 matches at 13 bases. The CDR3 is made up of 15 amino acids. V was clipped by 4 bases and J by 2 bases; unmatched bases: 0. Looked up from germline, CDR1 is SGHRS and CDR2 is YFSETQ. The CDR3 DNA reads as TGCGCCAGCAGCGGACTAGCGGGAGCCTACAATGAGCAGTTCTTC. It yields the protein CASSGLAGAYNEQFF.

J is TRBJ2-1 and V is TRBV14; 7 positions agree with TRBD2. Unmatched junction bases numbered 9, after V lost 0 bases and J lost 7 bases. The CDR3 totals 16 residues. Looked up from germline, CDR1 is SGHDN and CDR2 is FVKESK. The CDR3 DNA sequence: TGTGCCAGCAGCCAAGAAAGAGGGAGGGTCCTAAATGAGCAGTTCTTC. As protein: CASSQERGRVLNEQFF.

The J gene is TRBJ1-3, the V gene TRBV27; TRBD1 might be the D (6 bases). The germline V gene encodes CDR1 MNHEY and CDR2 SMNVEV (reference sequence). The CDR3 length is 13 residues. V lost 7 bases and J lost 2, with 9 bases in between. The CDR3 reads CASKGGAGNTIYF. The CDR3 nucleotides read TGTGCCAGCAAGGGGGGGGCTGGAAACACCATATATTTT.

The genes are TRBV18 and TRBJ1-3; the match to TRBD1 covers 7 bases. CDR1 KGHSH and CDR2 LQKENI come from the germline V gene. The J segment lost 3 bases and the V segment lost 3 bases, leaving 5 bases of the junction unmatched. The CDR3 is 15 amino acids. CDR3 sequence reads: CASSPEGQRGNTIYF. The CDR3 DNA sequence: TGTGCCAGCTCACCTGAGGGACAGCGTGGAAACACCATATATTTT.

The chain links TRBV7-9 to TRBJ2-5; 13 nucleotides line up with TRBD2. V was pared by 5 bases and J by 5 bases, with 5 bases of the junction left unmatched. Germline lookup yields CDR1 SEHNR and CDR2 FQNEAQ (reference sequence). The CDR3 spans 15 residues. The CDR3 loop is CASSAGLAGWETQYF. Written as DNA, the CDR3 is TGTGCCAGCAGCGCGGGACTAGCGGGGTGGGAGACCCAGTACTTC.

The rearrangement links TRBV5-1 to TRBJ1-2, with 8 bases fitting TRBD1. V gave up 2 bases and J gave up 8 bases; unmatched junction bases: 8. Germline-derived CDR1 and CDR2 are SGHRS and YFSETQ. The length of the CDR3 is 14 residues. This CDR3 reads CASSFTGQVEGYTF. The CDR3 DNA sequence: TGCGCCAGCAGCTTTACGGGACAGGTGGAGGGCTACACCTTC.

This chain uses TRBV5-1 with TRBJ2-3; tentatively, D is TRBD1 (5 bases). The CDR3 sequence is 14 residues long. Germline V gene lookup returns CDR1 SGHRS and CDR2 YFSETQ. Trimming stripped 4 bases from V and 2 bases from J, with 11 bases between. The CDR3 spells CASSQRQLTDTQYF. The CDR3 nucleotides read TGCGCCAGCAGCCAAAGACAGCTCACAGATACGCAGTATTTT.